This TCR beta chain was identified during a study of blood T cells in healthy people across ages. Study-wide points: Estimates drawn from one million T cells were deemed to understate diversity.

A note on this clonotype: What it recognizes is unknown.

Total RNA was extracted at no less than 5 micrograms per sample. Germline V CDR1 and CDR2: MNHEY, SVGAGI. The length of the CDR3 is 14 residues. V lost 1 base, J lost 8 bases, and 5 bases stayed unmatched. The authors ran a second PCR of roughly 6 to 12 cycles using a sample-barcoded 5' primer and a J-beta primer mix. Using its own MiXCR run on the 5' RACE reads, TCRdb lists one record per CDR3 protein. The sample consists of about 730,000 distinct CDR3 sequences, 43% of them appearing once. The receptor was derived from a woman aged 55 to 70 in good health. V usage is TRBV6-5 and J usage is TRBJ2-1, with 7 bases aligning to TRBD2. Sample: blood. Here the CDR3 reads CASSYYGAGDEQFF. CDR3 nucleotide sequence: TGTGCCAGCAGTTACTACGGGGCGGGGGATGAGCAGTTCTTC.